This T cell receptor beta chain derives from a study of T cell responses to AZD1222 COVID-19 vaccine. Whole-study findings and limits: Targets within unmutated variant regions were reportedly found for nearly half of spike-specific TCRs. Seropositive status at baseline applied to only a handful of AZD1222 recipients.

Profiling relied on immunoSEQ multiplex PCR, and the TCRdb table lists in-frame clones only, not all of them. The sample holds about 120,000 clones, around nine tenths seen once. As for this clone: Its antigen is undetermined.

The V gene's germline CDR1 is SNHLY and CDR2 FYNNEI. Trimming took 7 bases from V and 0 from J; bases not matched to a gene: 8. The CDR3 length is 16 residues. The chain carries TRBV2 and TRBJ2-1; 8 positions match TRBD2. This receptor was obtained from an adult who received the AZD1222 COVID-19 vaccine. Sequenced material: peripheral blood, taken 28 days after the second AZD1222 dose. The CDR3 nucleotides read TGTGCCAGCAACCGACTAGCGCTTAGCTCCTACAATGAGCAGTTCTTC. Amino acids: CASNRLALSSYNEQFF.